These 15 T cell receptor beta chains came from one sample sequenced in a study of CD8+ T cells in alopecia areata. As for treatment: oral pan-JAK inhibitor, 5-10 mg twice daily. Reverse transcription of extracted RNA yielded cDNA, which provided the sequencing template. Assay used: immunoSEQ multiplex PCR; TCRdb lists only in-frame clones, some missing. The sample contains approximately 170,000 clones, about 60% of which appear only once. The sample consisted of CD4+ T cells sorted from blood, taken at week 4, from a patient treated with tofacitinib. All receptors come from a human donor with alopecia areata.

The chain couples TRBV27 to TRBJ1-1; D is perhaps TRBD1 (6 bases). Germline CDR1 and CDR2: MNHEY and SMNVEV (reference sequence). The V gene lost 2 bases and the J gene lost 0 bases, with 10 bases spanning the gap. The CDR3 has 15 residues. DNA for the CDR3: TGTGCCAGCAGTTTACACAGGGACCTGAACACTGAAGCTTTCTTT. Encoded protein: CASSLHRDLNTEAFF.

The J gene is TRBJ2-5, the V gene TRBV29-1; D may correspond to TRBD1 or TRBD2 (5 bases each). CDR3 size: 12 residues. Germline-derived CDR1 and CDR2 are SQVTM and ANQGSEA. V was trimmed by 4 bases and J by 5 bases, leaving 11 bases between them. The CDR3 DNA sequence: TGCAGCGTTGCCCGGGGCGGTGAGACCCAGTACTTC. Translating it yields CSVARGGETQYF.

This clone has just one count. The V call is TRBV7-2, the J call TRBJ2-1; 10 bases agree with TRBD2. Per the germline V gene, CDR1 is SGHTA and CDR2 is FQGNSA. This CDR3 is built from 14 residues. After removal of 1 base from V and 8 bases from J, the junction contained 2 bases not matched to a gene. The CDR3 DNA reads as TGTGCCAGCAGCTTAGTGCTAGCGGGAGATGAGCAGTTCTTC. Translation: CASSLVLAGDEQFF.

The V and J genes are TRBV7-2 and TRBJ2-7; 7 bases map to TRBD2. Per germline, CDR1 SGHTA and CDR2 FQGNSA. There are 14 residues in the CDR3. Trimming at V came to 5 bases and at J to 1 base, leaving 5 bases not matched to a gene. The CDR3 DNA reads as TGTGCCAGCAGCCAGGGAGGGGTTTCCTACGAGCAGTACTTC. It codes for CASSQGGVSYEQYF.

The chain uses TRBV28 and TRBJ1-4; D is ambiguous. CDR1 MDHEN and CDR2 SYDVKM come from the germline V gene. CDR3 length equals 10 residues. V lost 5 bases, J lost 10 bases, and 5 bases lay in between. The DNA for the CDR3 is TGTGCCAGCAGTGGTGGAAAACTGTTTTTT. This codes for CASSGGKLFF.

The chain recombines TRBV28 with TRBJ2-3; TRBD2 might be the D (6 bases). Germline V gives CDR1 MDHEN, CDR2 SYDVKM. Trimming shortened V by 7 bases and J by 4 bases, and 15 bases separated the two germline ends. The CDR3 consists of 14 residues. As DNA, the CDR3 is TGTGCCAGCATGTCGGGACTTCCGCCAGATACGCAGTATTTT. Its protein product is CASMSGLPPDTQYF.

This clone was recorded a few times. Distinct nucleotide sequences in the sample also encode this CDR3. The rearrangement uses TRBV5-1 and TRBJ2-3; the D is unclear. CDR3 size: 11 residues. Trimming cost V 0 bases and J 6 bases, with 2 bases left between them. Germline assignment: CDR1 SGHRS and CDR2 YFSETQ. The CDR3 protein is CASSLGDTQYF. The CDR3 nucleotides are TGCGCCAGCAGCTTGGGGGATACGCAGTATTTT.

The chain couples TRBV29-1 to TRBJ2-1; D uncertain. V lost 1 base, J lost 0 bases, and 10 bases lay in between. Germline V gene sequence: CDR1 SQVTM, CDR2 ANQGSEA. CDR3 length: 15 residues. CDR3 loop: CSVEVPLSSYNEQFF. For the CDR3, the DNA is TGCAGCGTTGAAGTCCCATTAAGCTCCTACAATGAGCAGTTCTTC.

This clone showed up just a few times. The chain recombines TRBV7-3 with TRBJ2-2; possibly TRBD1 for D (5 bases). The CDR3 has 14 residues. CDR1 and CDR2 (germline): SGHTA, FQGTGA. V was trimmed by 2 bases and J by 5 bases, leaving 9 bases between them. CDR3 residues: CASSLGPGTGELFF. CDR3 coding DNA: TGTGCCAGCAGCTTAGGTCCAGGGACCGGGGAGCTGTTTTTT.

This clone was observed at least ten times. The chain has TRBV6-1 and TRBJ2-4, with 7 bases identical to TRBD1. The CDR3 has 13 residues. The germline CDR1 and CDR2 sequences are MNHNS and SASEGT. V trimming: 5 bases; J trimming: 5 bases; junction bases outside the gene matches: 3. CDR3 region: CASSRDRENIQYF. The CDR3 DNA reads TGTGCCAGCAGTCGGGACAGAGAAAACATTCAGTACTTC.

In this sample, this clone turned up a few times. The rearrangement joins TRBV6-6 to TRBJ1-5; D might be TRBD1 (5 bases). The ends were cut back, 5 bases at V and 5 bases at J, with 10 bases in the middle. CDR1 and CDR2 from the germline V gene are MNHNY and SVGAGI (reference sequence). This CDR3 contains 13 residues. The CDR3 DNA sequence: TGTGCCAGCAGTATAAGGGGCGATCAGCCCCAGCATTTT. Residues: CASSIRGDQPQHF.

The CDR3 here is CASSQPDREFHGYTF. CDR3 in DNA: TGCGCCAGCAGCCAACCGGACAGGGAATTCCATGGCTACACCTTC. This chain joins TRBV4-1 and TRBJ1-2; 8 bases agree with TRBD1. The junction had 8 bases not matched to a gene; V was cut back by 2 bases and J by 6 bases. Germline CDR1 is MGHRA and CDR2 is YSYEKL. The CDR3 has 15 amino acids.

The V and J genes are TRBV30 and TRBJ1-2; 8 bases are a match to TRBD1. The CDR3 extends over 14 amino acids. Germline V gene data show CDR1 as GTSNPN and CDR2 as SVGIG (reference sequence). With V trimmed by 2 bases and J by 5 bases, 7 bases remained unmatched. The CDR3 is CAWSYAQGGYGYTF. CDR3 in DNA: TGTGCCTGGAGTTATGCACAGGGGGGATATGGCTACACCTTC.

The chain couples TRBV7-6 to TRBJ2-4, with D tentatively TRBD1 (6 bases). The CDR3 contains 16 residues. The germline V gene encodes CDR1 SGHVS and CDR2 FNYEAQ. V lost 0 bases and J 4 bases, leaving 13 bases between the germline ends. The CDR3 coding sequence is TGTGCCAGCAGCTTAGCGCAGCAAGGGACAAAAAACATTCAGTACTTC. Translating gives CASSLAQQGTKNIQYF.

The chain employs TRBV28 and TRBJ2-3, with 12 bases lining up with TRBD2. Unmatched junction bases numbered 14, after V lost 3 bases and J lost 4 bases. The length of the CDR3 is 19 residues. The germline V gene has CDR1 MDHEN and CDR2 SYDVKM. The CDR3 spells CASSLATSGRFGSPDTQYF. Written as DNA, the CDR3 is TGTGCCAGCAGTTTGGCGACTAGCGGGAGATTCGGGTCGCCAGATACGCAGTATTTT.